Following are 12 T cell receptor beta chains from one sample sequenced in a study of control samples from healthy donors and cancer patients (dated by TCRdb to the early 2020s). Library creation used the immunoSEQ multiplex PCR assay. TCRdb stores this immuneACCESS table with in-frame sequences only. Part of the clones is absent; in the studies checked, under half of the shortfall reflects unresolved V genes, and no reason is known for the rest. Within this sample are about 140,000 clones, with more than 85% of them counted one time only. The ten largest clones represent about 3% of the sample. The sample consisted of blood. These receptors were obtained from a man aged 30-40 years in good health.

The chain is built from TRBV19 and TRBJ1-5; D is possibly TRBD1 (5 bases). There are 14 residues in the CDR3. Trimming removed 5 bases at V and 1 base at J, with 9 bases between. Germline values: CDR1 LNHDA, CDR2 SQIVND (reference sequence). The CDR3 is CASSLRDSNQPQHF. The CDR3 region has the DNA TGTGCCAGTAGTCTCCGGGACAGCAATCAGCCCCAGCATTTT.

The genes are TRBV2 and TRBJ1-2, with D possibly being TRBD1 (6 bases). Germline CDR1 reads SNHLY; CDR2 reads FYNNEI. Deletions cut 4 bases from V and 6 bases from J, with 18 bases between. This CDR3 comprises 15 residues. The CDR3 here is CASSVKLAQGHGYTF. Written as DNA, the CDR3 is TGTGCCAGCAGTGTAAAATTGGCACAGGGACATGGCTACACCTTC.

The chain combines TRBV28 with TRBJ2-1, with 9 bases that match TRBD2. V lost 2 bases to trimming and J lost 8 bases; unmatched junction nucleotides: 7. The CDR3 runs 15 residues. CDR1 is MDHEN, CDR2 SYDVKM, per germline. This chain's CDR3 is CASSLISSGGDEQFF. CDR3 in DNA: TGTGCCAGCAGTTTAATTAGTAGCGGGGGAGATGAGCAGTTCTTC.

The chain joins TRBV5-1 to TRBJ2-2; D might be TRBD1 or TRBD2, each matching 5 bases. The CDR3 length is 15 residues. Per the germline V gene, CDR1 is SGHRS and CDR2 is YFSETQ. The V gene lost 4 bases and the J gene lost 7 bases, with 17 bases spanning the gap. Here the CDR3 reads CASSPGRGVDGELFF. The CDR3 DNA reads TGCGCCAGCAGCCCGGGACGAGGAGTCGACGGGGAGCTGTTTTTT.

V usage is TRBV11-2 and J usage is TRBJ1-1; TRBD1 matches at 7 bases. Unmatched junction bases numbered 4, after V lost 4 bases and J lost 8 bases. CDR1 is SGHAT, CDR2 FQNNGV, per germline. The CDR3 is 12 residues long. The CDR3 here is CASSWTRGEAFF. The CDR3 DNA follows: TGTGCCAGCAGCTGGACCAGGGGGGAAGCTTTCTTT.

The V gene is TRBV11-2, the J gene TRBJ1-3; 8 bases align to TRBD1. This CDR3 contains 15 residues. Trimming at V came to 5 bases and at J to 4 bases, leaving 7 bases not matched to a gene. Germline CDR1 and CDR2: SGHAT and FQNNGV. The DNA for the CDR3 is TGTGCCAGCAGCCCGGAAGGGGACAGGGGAAACACCATATATTTT. The encoded protein is CASSPEGDRGNTIYF. The whole variable domain, remainder taken from reference TRBV11-2 and TRBJ1-3, is EAGVAQSPRYKIIEKRQSVAFWCNPISGHATLYWYQQILGQGPKLLIQFQNNGVVDDSQLPKDRFSAERLKGVDSTLKIQPAKLEDSAVYLCASSPEGDRGNTIYFGEGSWLTVV.

The chain has TRBV5-1 and TRBJ2-3, with unresolved D. Deletions cut 4 bases from V and 2 bases from J, with 11 bases between. The CDR3 has 14 amino acids. CDR1 and CDR2 from the germline V gene are SGHRS and YFSETQ. The CDR3 DNA reads TGCGCCAGCAGCCCCGATCAGGTCACAGATACGCAGTATTTT. Translating gives CASSPDQVTDTQYF.

This rearrangement joins TRBV5-1 to TRBJ1-1, with D unresolved. The V end was cut by 0 bases, the J end by 1 base, with 7 bases between. CDR1 and CDR2 from the germline V gene are SGHRS and YFSETQ. This CDR3 spans 14 amino acids. The CDR3 loop is CASSLESANTEAFF. CDR3 nucleotide sequence: TGCGCCAGCAGCTTGGAGTCGGCGAACACTGAAGCTTTCTTT.

The chain links TRBV28 to TRBJ1-1; D is undetermined. Germline CDR1 is MDHEN and CDR2 is SYDVKM. Trimming shortened V by 6 bases and J by 0 bases, and 14 bases separated the two germline ends. This CDR3 contains 15 residues. CDR3: CASRRAGTMNTEAFF. The CDR3 DNA reads TGTGCCAGCAGGAGGGCAGGTACCATGAACACTGAAGCTTTCTTT.

The table lists this clone with a count of one. The genes are TRBV2 and TRBJ1-1; D perhaps matches TRBD1 (5 bases). The germline CDR1 and CDR2 sequences are SNHLY and FYNNEI. Trimming shortened V by 6 bases and J by 3 bases, and 8 bases separated the two germline ends. CDR3 length: 12 amino acids. The CDR3 nucleotides are TGTGCCAGCAGGCGGGACCACACTGAAGCTTTCTTT. This translates into CASRRDHTEAFF. Looking up the rest from reference TRBV2 and TRBJ1-1 gives the full variable domain: EPEVTQTPSHQVTQMGQEVILRCVPISNHLYFYWYRQILGQKVEFLVSFYNNEISEKSEIFDDQFSVERPDGSNFTLKIRSTKLEDSAMYFCASRRDHTEAFFGQGTRLTVV.

This chain uses TRBV11-2 with TRBJ2-5, with 8 bases aligning to TRBD2. Unmatched junction bases numbered 5, after V lost 1 base and J lost 10 bases. The CDR3 length is 13 residues. Germline V gene lookup returns CDR1 SGHAT and CDR2 FQNNGV. The CDR3, as DNA: TGTGCCAGCAGCTTAGGGACTAGCCGGGTCCAGTACTTC. Translating it yields CASSLGTSRVQYF.

This chain uses TRBV27 with TRBJ1-6, with TRBD1 identical over 7 bases. CDR1 is MNHEY, CDR2 SMNVEV, per germline (reference sequence). J was trimmed by 5 bases and V by 6 bases; bases with no gene match: 7. The CDR3 extends over 15 amino acids. The CDR3 DNA is TGTGCCAGCAGGACAGACAGGGCTCATAATTCACCCCTCCACTTT. Protein sequence: CASRTDRAHNSPLHF.